The 32 T cell receptor beta chains listed next were all sequenced from one sample in a study of T cells in Graves' hyperthyroidism and ophthalmopathy (dated by TCRdb to between 2018 and 2020). The method was multiplex PCR. Sequenced on an Illumina HiSeq 2000. TCR beta CDR3 regions were amplified from RNA transcripts. The TCR CDR3 was subjected to a first round of RT-PCR using the HTBI primer set and the Qiagen OneStep RT-PCR kit. Starting from the raw public reads, TCRdb applied fastp trimming at Q25, assembled clones with MiXCR and retained in-frame beta chains. All rows with the same CDR3 protein become a single entry with the most common DNA and genes. This sample lists about 560,000 distinct CDR3 sequences; 15% to 20% were detected once. Jointly, the top ten make up more than 15% of the sample. Sequenced sample: blood. These receptor sequences come from a woman aged 18-29 years with Graves' hyperthyroidism.

This chain connects TRBV10-2 to TRBJ2-7; tentatively, D is TRBD1 (6 bases). Deletions cut 6 bases from V and 2 bases from J, with 14 bases between. The CDR3 loop spans 14 amino acids. Germline CDR1 and CDR2: WSHSY and SAAADI. CDR3 residues: CASSHDRLTYEQYF. The DNA of the CDR3 is TGCGCCAGCAGCCACGACAGGCTTACCTACGAGCAGTACTTC.

The V and J genes are TRBV10-3 and TRBJ2-2; D may be TRBD1 (6 bases). This CDR3 spans 14 amino acids. Germline CDR1 ENHRY, CDR2 SYGVKD. V was cut by 8 bases and J by 6 bases, with 16 bases left in between. The CDR3 DNA reads TGTGCCATCGGACAGACCCGGCCCGCCGGGGAGCTGTTTTTT. Residues: CAIGQTRPAGELFF.

The CDR3 reads CASSLATGVTGELFF. CDR3 bases: TGTGCCAGCAGCTTGGCGACAGGGGTAACCGGGGAGCTGTTTTTT. The genes are TRBV7-8 and TRBJ2-2; 8 bases match TRBD1. There are 15 residues in the CDR3. The germline gives CDR1 SGHVS, CDR2 FQNEAQ. V dropped 3 bases and J dropped 5; count of bases not matched to a gene: 5.

V gene TRBV6-1 combines with J gene TRBJ1-2; 7 bases are a match to TRBD1. Per the germline V gene, CDR1 is MNHNS and CDR2 is SASEGT. This CDR3 has 12 residues. The trim removed 7 bases at V and 5 bases at J, leaving 4 bases unmatched. The CDR3 is CASTEQGYGYTF. The CDR3 region has the DNA TGTGCCAGCACAGAACAGGGGTATGGCTACACCTTC.

Regarding this clonotype: A much larger clone differs from this one at a single base, so this may be a read error. CDR3 in DNA: TGTGCCAGCAGCTTAGGCGGCGATACTCACTCCTACGAGCGGTACTTC. Its protein is CASSLGGDTHSYERYF. J is TRBJ2-7 and V is TRBV7-9, with D hard to call. CDR3 length: 16 residues. Germline V CDR1 and CDR2: SEHNR, FQNEAQ (reference sequence).

This clonotype was found a few times. V gene TRBV7-2 combines with J gene TRBJ1-6; tentative D call: TRBD1 (6 bases). V was trimmed by 2 bases and J by 8 bases, leaving 28 bases between them. Germline CDR1 and CDR2: SGHTA and FQGNSA. This CDR3 has 20 amino acids. The DNA for the CDR3 is TGTGCCAGCAGCTTATCCGCTTTTTTGACAGGAAGTACTATACATTCACCCCTCCACTTT. Its translation: CASSLSAFLTGSTIHSPLHF.

A word on this clonotype: A much larger clone lies one base from this, so it may be a read error. This rearrangement joins TRBV20-1 to TRBJ2-7; the D call may be TRBD1 or TRBD2 (5 bases each). CDR1 is DFQATT and CDR2 is SNEGSKA in the germline V gene (reference sequence). This CDR3 contains 15 residues. With 8 bases removed from V and 10 bases from J, the gap between germline ends came to 30 bases. The CDR3, as DNA: TGCAGTTTTTCGGGTACCTCTAGCAGGGATAGCGATCAGTACTTC. Translation gives CSFSGTSSRDSDQYF.

J is TRBJ2-6 and V is TRBV20-1; tentatively, D is TRBD1 (6 bases). V was clipped by 3 bases and J by 4 bases, with 13 bases between them. The CDR3 spans 15 residues. Germline V gene data show CDR1 as DFQATT and CDR2 as SNEGSKA (reference sequence). CDR3 nucleotides: TGCAGTGCTAGCCGCTCAGGGGCCGGGGCCAACGTCCTGACTTTC. Translated: CSASRSGAGANVLTF.

The V and J genes are TRBV19 and TRBJ1-5, with D unclear. The CDR3 extends over 14 amino acids. The V gene lost 6 bases and the J gene lost 2 bases, with 11 bases spanning the gap. Germline V gene lookup returns CDR1 LNHDA and CDR2 SQIVND (reference sequence). In nucleotides, the CDR3 is TGTGCCAGTAGGAGGGATAGTGGCAATCAGCCCCAGCATTTT. This gives the protein CASRRDSGNQPQHF. Full variable domain (outside the CDR3, taken from reference TRBV19 and TRBJ1-5): DGGITQSPKYLFRKEGQNVTLSCEQNLNHDAMYWYRQDPGQGLRLIYYSQIVNDFQKGDIAEGYSVSREKKESFPLTVTSAQKNPTAFYLCASRRDSGNQPQHFGDGTRLSIL.

To note about this clonotype: This may be a read error, as it is one base from a much larger clone. This rearrangement joins TRBV15 to TRBJ2-7; D is possibly TRBD1 (6 bases). The J call may be mistaken, given a closer DNA end match to TRBJ2-1. The CDR3 length is 16 residues. Per the germline V gene, CDR1 is LNHNV and CDR2 is YYDKDF (reference sequence). CDR3 sequence: CATSRAFTGSSYEQFF. As DNA, the CDR3 is TGTGCCACCAGCAGGGCCTTCACAGGGAGCTCCTACGAGCAGTTCTTC.

CDR3 DNA sequence: TGTGCCACCAGGTATCAGGGATCCAATGAGCAGTTCTTC. The encoded protein is CATRYQGSNEQFF. The chain recombines TRBV24-1 with TRBJ2-1; D is perhaps TRBD1 (5 bases). CDR1 is KGHDR and CDR2 is SFDVKD in the germline V gene. CDR3 length: 13 amino acids. V lost 7 bases to trimming and J lost 6 bases, with 12 bases between them.

Comments on this clonotype: With a much larger clone just one base away, this may be a read error. This rearrangement joins TRBV9 to TRBJ2-3, with D uncertain. This CDR3 region has 14 residues. Germline assignment: CDR1 SGDLS and CDR2 YYNGEE. For the CDR3, the DNA is TGTGCCAGCAGCGCCTCCGACCCCTCAGATACGCAGTGTTTT. It encodes CASSASDPSDTQCF.

J is TRBJ2-7 and V is TRBV3-1; D uncertain. The CDR3 loop spans 13 amino acids. Trimming cost V 1 base and J 3 bases, with 7 bases left between them. Germline CDR1 and CDR2: LGHDT and YNNKEL (reference sequence). DNA of the CDR3: TGTGCCAGCAGCCAAGGCGACTTCTACGAGCAGTACTTC. Protein product: CASSQGDFYEQYF.

This clonotype was recorded a few times. The V and J genes are TRBV10-3 and TRBJ2-7, with 10 positions matching TRBD1. There are 15 residues in the CDR3. V was clipped by 7 bases and J by 0 bases; unmatched bases: 6. Germline CDR1 is ENHRY and CDR2 is SYGVKD. CDR3 region: CAIKAGTGDSYEQYF. CDR3 nucleotide sequence: TGTGCCATCAAGGCCGGGACAGGGGACTCCTACGAGCAGTACTTC.

This clonotype has a count of ten or more. This chain joins TRBV2 and TRBJ1-4; no clear D gene. Per germline, CDR1 SNHLY and CDR2 FYNNEI. The CDR3 extends over 12 amino acids. Trimming cost V 7 bases and J 12 bases, with 15 bases left between them. CDR3: CASTPGDGELFF. In nucleotides, the CDR3 is TGTGCCAGCACCCCCGGGGATGGCGAACTGTTTTTT.

This clonotype was counted ten times or more. V gene TRBV20-1 combines with J gene TRBJ2-3; 10 nucleotides agree with TRBD2. The V gene end was trimmed by 1 base and the J gene end by 5 bases; junction bases not matched to a gene: 12. The CDR3 totals 17 residues. The germline V gene has CDR1 DFQATT and CDR2 SNEGSKA (reference sequence). CDR3 amino acids: CSARGPGLAGVVDTQYF. CDR3 in DNA: TGCAGTGCTAGAGGCCCGGGGCTAGCGGGAGTAGTAGATACGCAGTATTTT.

In this sample, this clonotype turned up a few times. The rearrangement joins TRBV29-1 to TRBJ2-7; possible D gene TRBD1, 6 bases. Per the germline V gene, CDR1 is SQVTM and CDR2 is ANQGSEA. This CDR3 is 13 amino acids long. Between the trimmed V and J ends, which lost 6 bases and 4 bases, there was a span of 16 bases. CDR3 region: CSVPTGSGYEQYF. The CDR3 region has the DNA TGCAGCGTGCCCACAGGGTCCGGATACGAGCAGTACTTC.

This clonotype has ten or more counts. In nucleotides, the CDR3 is TGTGCCAGCAGTTCGTACAGCCAAGAGAACTATGGCTACACCTTC. It translates to CASSSYSQENYGYTF. The V call is TRBV12-3 or TRBV12-4, the J call TRBJ1-2, with no clear D. The CDR3 sequence is 15 residues long. V was clipped by 4 bases and J by 2 bases, with 14 bases between them.

This clonotype was recorded at least ten times. This rearrangement joins TRBV2 to TRBJ2-6; 7 positions agree with TRBD2. The ends lost 7 bases at V and 3 bases at J; junction bases unmatched: 12. Germline-derived CDR1 and CDR2 are SNHLY and FYNNEI. CDR3 length: 17 residues. The CDR3 region is CASNPLSGGGGANVLTF. As DNA, the CDR3 is TGTGCCAGCAACCCCTTATCGGGAGGAGGTGGGGCCAACGTCCTGACTTTC.

This clonotype was counted only a few times. Germline is not matched at one junction end, which may reflect a read error. V and J are TRBV7-7 and TRBJ2-3; D gene ambiguous. This CDR3 has 15 residues. Germline V CDR1 and CDR2: SSHAT, FNYEAQ (reference sequence). The CDR3 nucleotides read TGTGCTAGCAGCCCTGGGGATTTCATCACAGATACGCAGTATTTT. It encodes CASSPGDFITDTQYF.

This clonotype was counted between two and nine times. The rearrangement uses TRBV5-1 and TRBJ1-2; D not resolved. The CDR3 is 12 amino acids. V dropped 3 bases and J dropped 6 bases, with 9 bases sitting between them. Germline CDR1 reads SGHRS; CDR2 reads YFSETQ. Here the CDR3 reads CASSWDVDGYTF. The CDR3 DNA sequence: TGCGCCAGCAGCTGGGATGTGGATGGCTACACCTTC.

This clonotype was seen at least ten times. The chain recombines TRBV2 with TRBJ1-5, with a weak D call TRBD1 (5 bases). Trimming removed 6 bases at V and 4 bases at J, with 13 bases between. The germline gives CDR1 SNHLY, CDR2 FYNNEI. CDR3 length: 14 residues. The CDR3 is CASSDGTENQPQHF. CDR3 bases: TGTGCCAGCAGCGACGGGACGGAGAATCAGCCCCAGCATTTT.

Ten or more counts support this clonotype. The CDR3 DNA reads as TGTGCCAGCAGTTCTCCGATGGGGGGGACTAGCTACAATGAGCAGTTCTTC. It is translated as CASSSPMGGTSYNEQFF. J is TRBJ2-1 and V is TRBV28; 8 bases fit TRBD2. CDR1 is MDHEN and CDR2 is SYDVKM in the germline V gene. The V and J ends lost 4 bases and 3 bases, in that order; junction bases with no gene match: 11. The CDR3 runs 17 residues.

This clonotype has more than one count but fewer than ten. V gene TRBV4-1 combines with J gene TRBJ2-7; D gene uncertain. Germline CDR1 is MGHRA and CDR2 is YSYEKL. V dropped 8 bases and J dropped 3 bases, with 17 bases sitting between them. The CDR3 has 14 amino acids. For the CDR3, the DNA is TGCGCCAGCGGAGAGACTCCGAGCCTCTACGAGCAGTACTTC. Its translation is CASGETPSLYEQYF.

This clonotype was observed at least ten times. The chain recombines TRBV10-3 with TRBJ2-7; D gene ambiguous. Germline V gene sequence: CDR1 ENHRY, CDR2 SYGVKD. V lost 0 bases to trimming and J lost 2 bases, with 5 bases between them. The CDR3 consists of 13 residues. The CDR3 nucleotides are TGTGCCATCAGTGAGTCCGGCCCCTACGAGCAGTACTTC. Its protein is CAISESGPYEQYF.

This chain uses TRBV5-6 with TRBJ2-4, with TRBD2 matching 14 bases. The junction had 5 bases not matched to a gene; V was cut back by 0 bases and J by 3 bases. This CDR3 region has 18 residues. Per the germline V gene, CDR1 is SGHDT and CDR2 is YYEEEE. CDR3 nucleotides: TGTGCCAGCAGCTTGGAGACTAGCGGGAGGGCCGGCAAAAACATTCAGTACTTC. It specifies CASSLETSGRAGKNIQYF.

As concerns this clonotype: A much more abundant neighbour one base away suggests this may be a read error. The rearrangement links TRBV6-1 to TRBJ2-2, with D possibly being TRBD1 or TRBD2 (5 bases each). There are 15 residues in the CDR3. The V gene's germline CDR1 is MNHNS and CDR2 SASEGT. The CDR3, as DNA: TGTGCCAGCAGTCGGGGCCGTATTAACACCGGGGAGCTGCTTTTT. Its protein is CASSRGRINTGELLF.

The chain joins TRBV3-1 to TRBJ2-7; TRBD1 matches at 10 bases. CDR3 size: 14 residues. CDR1 LGHDT and CDR2 YNNKEL come from the germline V gene (reference sequence). The ends lost 4 bases at V and 5 bases at J; junction bases unmatched: 5. CDR3 residues: CASSRDRGMNEQYF. The CDR3 DNA follows: TGTGCCAGCAGCCGGGACAGGGGAATGAACGAGCAGTACTTC.

Comments on this clonotype: This may be a read error: a much more frequent sequence differs by one nucleotide. The chain links TRBV7-8 to TRBJ1-3; the D gene is possibly TRBD1 (6 bases). This CDR3 is built from 16 residues. Per the germline V gene, CDR1 is SGHVS and CDR2 is FQNEAQ. The CDR3 sequence is CASSRTGLASGTTIYF. The CDR3 bases are TGTGCCAGCAGCCGAACAGGGCTAGCCTCTGGAACCACCATATATTTT.

The V call is TRBV25-1, the J call TRBJ2-1; D tentatively fits TRBD1 or TRBD2 (5 bases each). The length of the CDR3 is 15 residues. Trimming left V 8 bases short and J 5 bases short, with 19 bases between. Germline V lookup: CDR1 MGHDK, CDR2 SYGVNS. The CDR3 nucleotides are TGTGCCAGCGCAGGAGGCAGGGAGTGGAACAATGAGCAGTTCTTC. This gives the protein CASAGGREWNNEQFF.

The chain is built from TRBV6-1 and TRBJ1-5; the match to TRBD1 covers 9 bases. The ends lost 4 bases at V and 6 bases at J; junction bases unmatched: 16. The CDR3 spans 18 residues. Germline assignment: CDR1 MNHNS and CDR2 SASEGT. In nucleotides, the CDR3 is TGTGCCAGCAGTGCTGTCCCGGGACAGGGAAAGTATGGTCAGCCCCAGCATTTT. Protein product: CASSAVPGQGKYGQPQHF.

This clonotype was seen many times. V usage is TRBV5-1 and J usage is TRBJ1-5; D may be TRBD1 (6 bases). V was shortened by 0 bases and J by 3 bases, with 10 bases between the two germline ends. The CDR3 spans 15 residues. Looked up from germline, CDR1 is SGHRS and CDR2 is YFSETQ. The CDR3 loop reads CASSLATGSNQPQHF. CDR3 bases: TGCGCCAGCAGCTTGGCAACAGGGTCCAATCAGCCCCAGCATTTT. Together with reference TRBV5-1 and TRBJ1-5, the CDR3 gives the full variable domain: KAGVTQTPRYLIKTRGQQVTLSCSPISGHRSVSWYQQTPGQGLQFLFEYFSETQRNKGNFPGRFSGRQFSNSRSEMNVSTLELGDSALYLCASSLATGSNQPQHFGDGTRLSIL.